This TCR beta chain was found in a study of T cell responses to AZD1222 COVID-19 vaccine. The germline gives CDR1 SEHNR, CDR2 FQNEAQ (reference sequence). The CDR3 loop spans 16 amino acids. Study findings and constraints: Spike was spanned by vaccine-associated CD4 TCRs, which were dominant at 160-218 and 743-854. Repertoires were obtained solely post-peak T cell response. White British donors predominated, females outnumbered males, and clonal diversity was possibly underestimated.

On this clone itself: Its antigen is unidentified. Sequence at one end of the junction differs from germline and may be a read error.

TCRdb keeps only in-frame clones here, not all; method: immunoSEQ multiplex PCR. The table lists some 140,000 clones, over 90% of them singletons. Material: peripheral blood, obtained on day 0 of AZD1222 vaccination. The V call is TRBV7-9, the J call TRBJ2-2, with 8 bases aligning to TRBD2. The TCR comes from an adult in good health. The CDR3: CASSLAGGGYTGELFF. CDR3 DNA sequence: TGTGCCAGCAGCCTAGCTGGCGGGGGGTACACCGGGGAGCTGTTTTTT.